This TCR beta chain derives from a study of technical replicates of blood from a few donors. Measured with immunoSEQ multiplex PCR; TCRdb has only the in-frame clones, and not every one. The table shows about 83,000 clones, with around nine tenths occurring only once. CDR1 MNHEY and CDR2 SVGAGI come from the germline V gene. V gave up 6 bases and J gave up 2 bases; unmatched junction bases: 5. The CDR3 is made up of 15 amino acids. The chain joins TRBV6-5 to TRBJ1-3; TRBD1 aligns across 9 bases. This TCR was recovered from a human donor in good health. Sample: T cells isolated from PBMCs. DNA for the CDR3: TGTGCCAGCAGGCCCCGGGACAGGGCTGGAAACACCATATATTTT. Protein sequence: CASRPRDRAGNTIYF.